Included here is one T cell receptor (beta chain) sequence, with context. This clonotype turned up a few times. Its antigen is not yet known. No quality values exist for individual bases; no much larger clone is one base distant. The library relied on PCR. Sequencing took place on an Illumina HiSeq 2500. TCR libraries were prepared with molecular barcoding, using unique molecular identifiers to normalize TCRbeta repertoire quantification. TCRdb reprocessed the public reads (quality trimming at Q25 with fastp, clone calling with MiXCR) and kept in-frame beta chains. One record per CDR3 amino acid sequence lists the most common genes and DNA. The sample contains some 460,000 distinct CDR3 sequences, 15% to 20% of them found a single time. Of the sample, 29% is held by the ten largest clones. The label giving this sample's treatment or condition can be read as: allogeneic hematopoietic cell transplantation with graft depleted of TCRalphabeta T cells and CD19 B cells. The children who served as transplant recipients had been given grafts of TCRalphabeta/CD19-depleted allogeneic hematopoietic cells.

These data come from a study of T-cell reconstitution after alpha-beta-depleted transplantation in children (dated by TCRdb to between 2015 and 2016). For the wider study: Using TCR repertoire profiling, the study quantitatively followed how T-cell immune reconstitution unfolded in children after TCRalphabeta/CD19-depleted allogeneic hematopoietic cell transplantation. Findings and caveats that apply to the study as a whole: The apparently early recovery of alphabetaT-cell counts about two months after transplant reportedly depended on only several hundred rapidly expanded clones that came from non-depleted graft cells. The frequencies of hyperexpanded clones fell over the following months, and after one year, T-cell counts and TCRbeta diversity were mostly attributed to newly produced T cells. The high TCRbeta diversity at day 60 in some patients was ascribed to recipient T cells and intrathymic progenitors that had survived conditioning.

The CDR3 sequence holds 15 residues, the cysteine and phenylalanine included. Only CDR3 DNA is held: 45 bases, read in frame from base 1. The germline V gene supplies CDR1 SGHDT and CDR2 YYEEEE. Between the V and J ends, shortened by 0 bases and 1 base respectively, the junction contains 10 bases. The V and J genes are TRBV5-6 and TRBJ2-5, with the D gene uncertain. This clonotype originated in a boy under two years old who had a stem cell transplant for Wiskott-Aldrich syndrome, so the T cells may come from the graft donor. The sample was PBMCs, mostly from graft donor cells, taken 360 days after TCRalphabeta/CD19-depleted stem cell transplant. The nucleotide sequence reads as follows: TGTGCCAGCAGCTTGGTTAGGCACTCCCAAGAGACCCAGTACTTC. This translates into CASSLVRHSQETQYF.